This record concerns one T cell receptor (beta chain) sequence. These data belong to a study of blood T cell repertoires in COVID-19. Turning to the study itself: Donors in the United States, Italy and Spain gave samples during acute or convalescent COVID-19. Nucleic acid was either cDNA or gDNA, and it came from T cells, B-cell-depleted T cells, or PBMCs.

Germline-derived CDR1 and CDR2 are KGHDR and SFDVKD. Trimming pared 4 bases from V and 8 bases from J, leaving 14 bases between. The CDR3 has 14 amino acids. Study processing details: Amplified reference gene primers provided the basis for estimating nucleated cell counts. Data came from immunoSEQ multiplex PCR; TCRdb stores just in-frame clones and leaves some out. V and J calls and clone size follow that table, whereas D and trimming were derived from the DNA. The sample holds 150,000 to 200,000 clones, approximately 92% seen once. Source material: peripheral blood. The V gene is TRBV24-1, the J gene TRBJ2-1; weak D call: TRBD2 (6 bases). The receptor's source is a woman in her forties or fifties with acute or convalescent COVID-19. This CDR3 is CATSEHRENDEQFF. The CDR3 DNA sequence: TGTGCCACCAGTGAGCACCGGGAGAACGATGAGCAGTTCTTC.